Each of the 17 T cell receptor beta chains below was sequenced from the same sample in a study of identical twins. TCRdb called the 5' RACE reads again in MiXCR, with one record for every CDR3 protein. The table shows about 690,000 distinct CDR3 sequences, with around 6% occurring only once. Sequenced sample: naive T cells sorted from blood. The source is a man between 18 and 35 years old in good health.

This clonotype was observed many times. The V gene is TRBV28, the J gene TRBJ2-7, with 11 bases identical to TRBD2. Germline loops: CDR1 MDHEN, CDR2 SYDVKM. The V segment lost 2 bases and the J segment 0 bases; nucleotides outside the gene matches: 0. This CDR3 contains 15 residues. The CDR3 coding sequence is TGTGCCAGCAGTTTAGGGACTAGCGGCTCCTACGAGCAGTACTTC. This encodes CASSLGTSGSYEQYF.

The rearrangement links TRBV7-9 to TRBJ1-2, with 8 positions matching TRBD1. The CDR3 spans 15 residues. The germline gives CDR1 SEHNR, CDR2 FQNEAQ (reference sequence). The ends lost 2 bases at V and 5 bases at J; junction bases unmatched: 7. CDR3 sequence reads: CASSLMRQGRYGYTF. CDR3 nucleotides: TGTGCCAGCAGCTTAATGAGACAGGGGAGGTATGGCTACACCTTC.

The chain has TRBV5-6 and TRBJ1-2, with D possibly being TRBD1 (6 bases). Germline V gives CDR1 SGHDT, CDR2 YYEEEE. V gave up 7 bases and J gave up 4 bases, with 14 bases separating them. The CDR3 is 13 residues long. The CDR3 protein is CASFLQGPYGYTF. The CDR3 coding sequence is TGTGCCAGCTTCCTCCAGGGGCCCTATGGCTACACCTTC.

This clonotype was seen many times. The V gene is TRBV6-4, the J gene TRBJ2-1; D call uncertain. The CDR3 runs 14 residues. The germline V gene has CDR1 MRHNA and CDR2 SNTAGT. V was pared by 3 bases and J by 4 bases, with 10 bases between. In nucleotides, the CDR3 is TGTGCCAGCAGTGAAAGCGCCCTTTACAATGAGCAGTTCTTC. It is translated as CASSESALYNEQFF.

This clonotype was recorded at least ten times. The chain has TRBV12-5 and TRBJ2-1; TRBD2 might be the D (6 bases). CDR1 is LGHNT, CDR2 FRNRAP, per germline. V was pared by 7 bases and J by 7 bases, with 14 bases between. The CDR3 runs to 13 residues. The CDR3 DNA reads TGTGCTAGTGCCATGACTAGTCTGAATGAGCAGTTCTTC. Its protein product is CASAMTSLNEQFF.

The V call is TRBV3-1, the J call TRBJ2-3, with 9 bases matching TRBD2. V gave up 1 base and J gave up 1 base; unmatched junction bases: 3. Germline V gene data show CDR1 as LGHDT and CDR2 as YNNKEL (reference sequence). CDR3 length equals 16 residues. The CDR3 bases are TGTGCCAGCAGCCAAGGGAGACTAGCGGGCACAGATACGCAGTATTTT. Translated: CASSQGRLAGTDTQYF.

This clonotype was observed many times. The chain has TRBV7-6 and TRBJ2-2; D is perhaps TRBD2 (6 bases). The CDR3 is made up of 15 amino acids. V was cut by 5 bases and J by 6 bases, with 16 bases left in between. Per the germline V gene, CDR1 is SGHVS and CDR2 is FNYEAQ. CDR3 bases: TGTGCCAGCAGCCTAGGGGAGGACATCGCCGGGGAGCTGTTTTTT. Translation: CASSLGEDIAGELFF.

This clonotype has only a few counts. The V gene is TRBV29-1, the J gene TRBJ2-1, with TRBD2 identical over 9 bases. Germline trimming cut 7 bases from V and 5 bases from J; bases unmatched to any gene: 9. The CDR3 totals 14 residues. Looked up from germline, CDR1 is SQVTM and CDR2 is ANQGSEA. The CDR3 sequence: CSGTGSGSHNEQFF. The CDR3 DNA is TGCAGCGGTACTGGTAGCGGGAGCCACAATGAGCAGTTCTTC.

In the case of this clonotype: Given a much more abundant clone one base away, this may be a read error. The CDR3 nucleotides are TGTGCCAGCAGGTGGGACGGGGACACTAAAGCTTTCTTT. This codes for CASRWDGDTKAFF. The chain couples TRBV12-3 or TRBV12-4 to TRBJ1-1, with TRBD1 as a possible D gene (6 bases). This CDR3 is 13 amino acids long.

This clonotype was counted many times. The chain uses TRBV28 and TRBJ2-1; 8 positions match TRBD1. Germline lookup yields CDR1 MDHEN and CDR2 SYDVKM. V shed 3 bases, J shed 4 bases, and the junction held 5 bases outside the gene matches. The CDR3 sequence is 15 residues long. The CDR3 loop is CASSFDRGGYNEQFF. The CDR3 DNA reads as TGTGCCAGCAGTTTTGACAGGGGCGGATACAATGAGCAGTTCTTC.

This clonotype was counted a few times. This chain uses TRBV3-1 with TRBJ2-6, with no clear D. The CDR3 consists of 13 residues. Germline lookup yields CDR1 LGHDT and CDR2 YNNKEL (reference sequence). The V end was cut by 3 bases, the J end by 3 bases, with 3 bases between. CDR3 protein: CASSHNGANVLTF. Here the CDR3 DNA reads TGTGCCAGCAGCCACAATGGGGCCAACGTCCTGACTTTC.

In this sample, this clonotype turned up a few times. The chain combines TRBV9 with TRBJ2-7, with D hard to call. CDR1 and CDR2 from the germline V gene are SGDLS and YYNGEE. This CDR3 comprises 15 residues. The germline V and J ends were trimmed by 1 base and 4 bases, with 15 bases remaining between them. CDR3: CASSVHPGEGYEQYF. CDR3 sequence (DNA): TGTGCCAGCAGCGTACACCCCGGTGAAGGGTACGAGCAGTACTTC.

The chain joins TRBV10-3 to TRBJ2-5; a weak D match, TRBD1 (6 bases). CDR3 length: 12 residues. The germline V gene has CDR1 ENHRY and CDR2 SYGVKD. V was pared by 8 bases and J by 5 bases, with 12 bases between. The CDR3 here is CAIAGVGETQYF. In nucleotides, the CDR3 is TGTGCCATCGCAGGGGTCGGGGAGACCCAGTACTTC.

V usage is TRBV6-5 and J usage is TRBJ1-2, with D possibly being TRBD1 (6 bases). The CDR3 runs 14 residues. Trimming pared 4 bases from V and 7 bases from J, leaving 16 bases between. The germline V gene has CDR1 MNHEY and CDR2 SVGAGI. Here the CDR3 reads CASSSRGQSAGYTF. The CDR3 coding sequence is TGTGCCAGCAGTTCACGTGGACAGTCCGCTGGCTACACCTTC.

The V gene is TRBV7-9, the J gene TRBJ2-1; 11 bases line up with TRBD2. The CDR3 has 13 amino acids. Trimming at V came to 11 bases and at J to 2 bases, leaving 2 bases not matched to a gene. Germline V gives CDR1 SEHNR, CDR2 FQNEAQ (reference sequence). Here the CDR3 reads CALAGGPYNEQFF. In DNA form, the CDR3 reads TGTGCCCTAGCGGGAGGCCCCTACAATGAGCAGTTCTTC. The full variable domain, its missing parts supplied by reference TRBV7-9 and TRBJ2-1, is DTGVSQNPRHKITKRGQNVTFRCDPISEHNRLYWYRQTLGQGPEFLTYFQNEAQLEKSRLLSDRFSAERPKGSFSTLEIQRTEQGDSAMYLCALAGGPYNEQFFGPGTRLTVL.

This clonotype was observed a handful of times. The chain carries TRBV27 and TRBJ1-1; TRBD1 aligns across 7 bases. The V gene's germline CDR1 is MNHEY and CDR2 SMNVEV (reference sequence). The CDR3 is made up of 18 amino acids. With 7 bases clipped from V and 4 bases from J, the junction kept 21 bases outside the gene matches. CDR3 nucleotides: TGTGCCAGCAAGACAGACAGGGATTTGAGTGCCCCTAGCACTGAAGCTTTCTTT. Translating gives CASKTDRDLSAPSTEAFF.

The table lists this clonotype with many counts. The chain carries TRBV6-2 or TRBV6-3 and TRBJ2-4; TRBD1 agrees at 8 bases. Germline V lookup: CDR1 MNHEY, CDR2 SVGEGT. V shed 6 bases, J shed 1 base, and the junction held 8 bases outside the gene matches. The CDR3 has 16 amino acids. The CDR3 nucleotides are TGTGCCAGCAGGACCTACAGGGGGGCGGCCAAAAACATTCAGTACTTC. It specifies CASRTYRGAAKNIQYF.